In this sample, the clone carrying this T cell receptor (beta chain) turned up a few times. Indicated time point: newly diagnosed GD, antithyroid drugs for less than 3 months. The TCR library used RNA extracted from PBMCs. The data stem from a study of regulatory T cells in long-lasting Graves disease. With iRepertoire HTBI primers and Arm-PCR of CDR3 regions, TCR beta libraries were built. TCRdb analysed the multiplex PCR reads with MiXCR anew, one entry per CDR3 protein. The sample lists roughly 380,000 distinct CDR3 sequences, 16% occurring once. This CDR3 is built from 20 residues. Germline CDR1 is LGHDT and CDR2 is YNNKEL (reference sequence). The V segment lost 1 base and the J segment 3 bases; nucleotides outside the gene matches: 9. The data also belong to a second study, concerning T cells in Graves' hyperthyroidism and ophthalmopathy. From that report: During a first-round RT-PCR of the TCR CDR3, the HTBI primer set was used. A model using 13 V-J features told ophthalmopathy apart from stable hyperthyroidism.

The chain couples TRBV3-1 to TRBJ2-6; 13 bases are shared with TRBD2. The TCR sequence derives from a man in his forties or fifties with Graves disease. Source: peripheral blood mononuclear cells (PBMCs), taken at new diagnosis, from a patient treated with antithyroid drugs. Here the CDR3 DNA reads TGTGCCAGCAGCCAAGCGACGACGGGACTAGCGGGGAGTGGGGCCAACGTCCTGACTTTC. Its translation: CASSQATTGLAGSGANVLTF.